This TCR beta chain comes out of a study of radiotherapy plus CTLA-4 blockade in lung cancer. Study overall: Objective responses were documented in roughly 20% of patients, with disease control in about 28%.

Regarding this clone: Its antigen is undetermined.

Patients in the study, people with chemo-refractory metastatic non-small-cell lung cancer, received focal radiation plus ipilimumab CTLA-4 blockade. Overall study findings and caveats: Radiotherapy plus ipilimumab was followed by expansion in blood of tumor-derived TCR clones. Response, reportedly, was best predicted by interferon-beta along with early blood T cell clone dynamics.

Germline CDR1 is MDHEN and CDR2 is SYDVKM. This CDR3 has 15 residues. V gave up 6 bases and J gave up 0 bases; unmatched junction bases: 5. The method was immunoSEQ multiplex PCR; TCRdb's version includes in-frame clones alone and lacks a portion of them. This table holds some 66,000 clones, around 81% found once. The TCR comes from a human donor with non-small cell lung cancer who had a partial response to radiotherapy plus ipilimumab. Sequenced here: peripheral blood, sampled from a patient treated with radiotherapy plus ipilimumab. This chain links TRBV28 with TRBJ1-5; 7 nucleotides match TRBD1. CDR3: CASSLRGDSNQPQHF. The DNA of the CDR3 is TGTGCCAGCAGCCTCAGGGGGGATAGCAATCAGCCCCAGCATTTT.